These T cell receptor beta chains were read from a single sample in a study of HIV-infected patients and healthy controls. TCRdb redid the calling of the 5' RACE reads with MiXCR, one entry per CDR3 protein. The table shows approximately 9,700 distinct CDR3 sequences, with about 5.2% occurring only once. Specimen: blood, collected before antiretroviral therapy. These receptors originate from an adult with HIV infection. Both conserved end residues are part of each CDR3. D genes are given only for firm matches. The size entry gives once, few, many, or a class for an expanded clone.

clone_size j_call d_call v_call cdr3_aa cdr3_nt
few TRBJ2-6 - TRBV28 CASSLRDVRPGGANVLTF TGTGCCAGCAGTCTACGGGACGTAAGACCGGGGGGGGCCAACGTCCTGACTTTC
many TRBJ2-5 - TRBV20-1 CSAGVGTLQETQYF TGCAGTGCTGGAGTGGGGACACTACAAGAGACCCAGTACTTC
many TRBJ1-5 - TRBV7-6 CASSLGGEPQHF TGTGCCAGCAGCTTAGGGGGGGAGCCCCAGCATTTT
many TRBJ2-7 - TRBV28 CASSLIVAGPGEQYF TGTGCCAGCAGTTTAATAGTGGCAGGTCCCGGGGAGCAGTACTTC
many TRBJ1-1 TRBD1 TRBV20-1 CSARGRGDTEAFF TGCAGTGCTAGGGGCAGGGGGGACACTGAAGCTTTCTTT
many TRBJ1-2 TRBD1 TRBV27 CASSSPGQPWGYTF TGTGCCAGCAGTTCCCCGGGACAGCCCTGGGGCTACACCTTC
many TRBJ1-5 - TRBV4-1 CASSQEKGPEPQHF TGCGCCAGCAGCCAAGAGAAGGGCCCGGAGCCCCAGCACTTT
many TRBJ1-5 TRBD1 TRBV28 CASSVGQGRDQPQHF TGTGCCAGCAGTGTAGGACAGGGTCGGGATCAGCCCCAGCATTTT
few TRBJ2-3 - TRBV20-1 CSARDHFSGTTGDTQYF TGCAGTGCTAGAGATCACTTCAGTGGAACTACTGGAGATACGCAGTATTTT
medium-sized TRBJ2-5 - TRBV2 CASSSLETQYF TGTGCCAGCAGTTCCCTAGAGACCCAGTACTTC
many TRBJ2-7 TRBD2 TRBV28 CASNPGGYEQYF TGTGCCAGCAACCCGGGGGGGTACGAGCAGTACTTC
many TRBJ2-5 - TRBV29-1 CSVRTVQETQYF TGCAGCGTACGGACGGTGCAAGAGACCCAGTACTTC